The rows below give T cell receptor beta chains drawn from one sample of a study of read filtering for tumor transcriptome and immune sequencing. TCRdb reprocessed the reads via MiXCR and lists one record per CDR3 protein. The sample lists about 10,000 distinct CDR3 sequences, about 15% occurring once. The specimen was a population of CD138-negative cells sorted from bone marrow. Receptors originate from a donor at least 40 years old with multiple myeloma. Each CDR3 is given with its conserved first and last residue. Only some rows state a clone size, as once, few, many or a class for expanded clones.

TRBJ2-1	15	TRBV12-3/TRBV12-4	many	CASRRQRGVYNEQFF
TRBJ1-5	15	TRBV12-3/TRBV12-4	medium-sized	CASSLGGQGIQPQHF
TRBJ2-7	15	TRBV9	medium-sized	CASSVGLADSYEQYF
TRBJ2-1	11	TRBV25-1	medium-sized	CASSEISEQFF
TRBJ2-7	14	TRBV25-1	few	CASSGLAGGGEQYF
TRBJ1-5	13	TRBV6-1	many	CASRVTGSQPQHF
TRBJ2-5	12	TRBV24-1	-	CATTEDQETQYF
TRBJ2-2	14	TRBV6-2/TRBV6-3	many	CASSYSGGVGELFF
TRBJ1-1	11	TRBV29-1	many	CSVLDGDEAFF
TRBJ1-1	14	TRBV6-2/TRBV6-3	few	CASSRPGWNTEAFF
TRBJ2-1	16	TRBV15	many	CATSNGRGIPYNEQFF
TRBJ1-2	14	TRBV7-8	many	CSSSLTRESYGYTF
TRBJ2-3	13	TRBV4-3	many	CASSQAWGDTQYF
-	12	TRBV29-1	-	CSVDVPPDAQYF
TRBJ2-1	15	TRBV5-1	medium-sized	CASSLGSGTGNEQFF
TRBJ2-7	14	TRBV15	many	CATSGQQGADEQYF
TRBJ2-7	12	TRBV27	medium-sized	CASSSTSYEQYF
TRBJ2-1	14	TRBV11-2	few	CASSPGTGYNEQFF
TRBJ1-1	17	TRBV7-8	many	CASSLGQGFSMNTEAFF
TRBJ2-5	16	TRBV25-1	-	CASSEYSFAVQGTQYF
TRBJ1-5	13	TRBV7-3	many	CASSTTDGQPQHF
TRBJ1-1	15	TRBV7-9	many	CASSAIDRWDTEAFF
TRBJ2-2	15	TRBV7-2	many	CASSPGQANTGELFF
TRBJ2-1	15	TRBV11-3	large	CASSLGTLSYNEQFF
TRBJ2-3	14	TRBV24-1	many	CATSDLAGVDTQYF
TRBJ1-2	13	TRBV29-1	-	CNVEEGINHGYTF